The 14 T cell receptor beta chains below were found in one sample sequenced in a study of regulatory T cells in long-lasting Graves disease. The authors built TCR beta libraries using iRepertoire HTBI primers and Arm-PCR of CDR3 regions. TCRdb redid the calling of the multiplex PCR reads with MiXCR, one entry per CDR3 protein. Among fewer than 650,000 distinct CDR3 sequences, approximately 16% were seen once, and the ten largest hold 12%. Time point here: newly diagnosed GD, antithyroid drugs for less than 3 months. PBMC-derived RNA was used for the TCR library. These sequences were also reported in another study, on T cells in Graves' hyperthyroidism and ophthalmopathy.

The starting material was peripheral blood mononuclear cells (PBMCs), obtained at new diagnosis, from a patient treated with antithyroid drugs. These receptor sequences come from a man between 18 and 29 years old with Graves disease.

Many counts were recorded for this clonotype. This sequence joins TRBV3-1 and TRBJ1-2; 7 bases align to TRBD1. Looked up from germline, CDR1 is LGHDT and CDR2 is YNNKEL (reference sequence). The CDR3 spans 13 residues. With 1 base clipped from V and 8 bases from J, the junction kept 4 bases outside the gene matches. CDR3 bases: TGTGCCAGCAGCCAAGGACAGGGTAACGGCTACACCTTC. Its translation: CASSQGQGNGYTF.

The chain's CDR3 is CASSYSKVGEQFF. In DNA form, the CDR3 reads TGTGCCAGCAGTTACTCGAAAGTGGGTGAGCAGTTCTTC. The genes are TRBV6-2 or TRBV6-3 and TRBJ2-1, with D unclear. Germline V gene lookup returns CDR1 MNHEY and CDR2 SVGEGT. Trimming shortened V by 0 bases and J by 9 bases, and 9 bases separated the two germline ends. CDR3 length: 13 residues.

The V gene is TRBV27, the J gene TRBJ2-7; D not resolved. The CDR3 spans 16 residues. The V end was cut by 6 bases, the J end by 4 bases, with 22 bases between. Germline assignment: CDR1 MNHEY and CDR2 SMNVEV (reference sequence). The DNA of the CDR3 is TGTGCCAGCAGCCCGGGTTTAGGAATCAGAGAATACGAGCAGTACTTC. It translates to CASSPGLGIREYEQYF.

The rearrangement links TRBV29-1 to TRBJ2-2; D is perhaps TRBD2 (5 bases). The CDR3 runs to 13 residues. Trimming cost V 6 bases and J 7 bases, with 15 bases left between them. Germline V gives CDR1 SQVTM, CDR2 ANQGSEA. The CDR3 sequence: CSVRVLHGGELFF. In nucleotides, the CDR3 is TGCAGCGTGAGGGTTCTGCATGGCGGGGAGCTGTTTTTT.

In its sample, this clonotype was seen a few times. The chain has TRBV4-2 and TRBJ2-1; 9 nucleotides match TRBD2. J gave up 5 bases and V 4 bases, and 18 bases lay outside the gene matches. The germline CDR1 and CDR2 sequences are LGHNA and YNFKEQ. CDR3 length equals 19 residues. For the CDR3, the DNA is TGTGCCAGCAGCCCCTTCGCGACTAGCGGAACAGCGGGGGACAATGAGCAGTTCTTC. Amino acids: CASSPFATSGTAGDNEQFF.

The V and J genes are TRBV19 and TRBJ2-1; D remains ambiguous. This CDR3 is 17 amino acids long. Germline V CDR1 and CDR2: LNHDA, SQIVND (reference sequence). V lost 3 bases to trimming and J lost 8 bases, with 23 bases between them. The DNA of the CDR3 is TGTGCCAGTAGTATTGACCCCGGAGCCCCGTTACGAGATGAGCAGTTCTTC. Its protein is CASSIDPGAPLRDEQFF. The full variable domain, in which reference TRBV19 and TRBJ2-1 provide the parts outside the CDR3, is DGGITQSPKYLFRKEGQNVTLSCEQNLNHDAMYWYRQDPGQGLRLIYYSQIVNDFQKGDIAEGYSVSREKKESFPLTVTSAQKNPTAFYLCASSIDPGAPLRDEQFFGPGTRLTVL.

The chain joins TRBV20-1 to TRBJ1-4; D gene ambiguous. V lost 3 bases and J lost 3, with 8 bases in between. The CDR3 is made up of 13 amino acids. Germline V gene lookup returns CDR1 DFQATT and CDR2 SNEGSKA (reference sequence). CDR3: CSASSGPNEKLFF. The CDR3 bases are TGCAGTGCTAGTTCAGGCCCTAATGAAAAACTGTTTTTT.

At least ten counts were recorded for this clonotype. V usage is TRBV5-4 and J usage is TRBJ2-1; D perhaps matches TRBD2 (5 bases). The CDR3 runs to 15 residues. V was cut by 0 bases and J by 5 bases, with 12 bases left in between. The germline V gene has CDR1 SGHNT and CDR2 YYREEE (reference sequence). CDR3 residues: CASSLVAGQNNEQFF. CDR3 DNA: TGTGCCAGCAGCTTGGTGGCGGGTCAAAACAATGAGCAGTTCTTC.

The rearrangement joins TRBV19 to TRBJ2-1; D uncertain. The CDR3 sequence is 15 residues long. Trimming took 1 base from V and 5 from J, leaving 12 bases between them. From germline, CDR1 is LNHDA and CDR2 SQIVND (reference sequence). CDR3 region: CASSIGVGTHNEQFF. DNA for the CDR3: TGTGCCAGTAGTATAGGGGTAGGAACTCACAATGAGCAGTTCTTC.

The CDR3 sequence is CASKPGSGSTYNEQFF. Written as DNA, the CDR3 is TGCGCCAGCAAACCAGGGTCGGGATCGACCTACAATGAGCAGTTCTTC. V usage is TRBV5-1 and J usage is TRBJ2-1; D is possibly TRBD1 or TRBD2 (5 bases each). Per the germline V gene, CDR1 is SGHRS and CDR2 is YFSETQ. V gave up 6 bases and J gave up 2 bases, with 18 bases separating them. The CDR3 covers 16 residues.

This clonotype was seen a few times. The CDR3 DNA reads as TGTGCCAGCAGTTCCGGTGGTGCTAGCGGGAGTAGGGAGACCCAGTACTTC. Its translation is CASSSGGASGSRETQYF. V gene TRBV7-3 combines with J gene TRBJ2-5, with 10 bases lining up with TRBD2. Germline assignment: CDR1 SGHTA and CDR2 FQGTGA. The CDR3 contains 17 residues. Trimming at V came to 6 bases and at J to 5 bases, leaving 15 bases not matched to a gene.

The sample holds a few counts of this clonotype. The rearrangement uses TRBV30 and TRBJ2-1, with D possibly TRBD1 on 5 matching bases. Germline CDR1 reads GTSNPN; CDR2 reads SVGIG (reference sequence). The CDR3 covers 14 residues. The V and J ends lost 0 bases and 7 bases respectively, with 13 bases between them. CDR3 coding DNA: TGTGCCTGGAGTGTACTTCAGGGTCCTAATGAGCAGTTCTTC. It yields the protein CAWSVLQGPNEQFF. Full variable domain (remainder filled in from reference TRBV30 and TRBJ2-1): SQTIHQWPATLVQPVGSPLSLECTVEGTSNPNLYWYRQAAGRGLQLLFYSVGIGQISSEVPQNLSASRPQDRQFILSSKKLLLSDSGFYLCAWSVLQGPNEQFFGPGTRLTVL.

There are many counts of this clonotype. This chain uses TRBV28 with TRBJ2-2; 10 bases agree with TRBD2. The germline V gene encodes CDR1 MDHEN and CDR2 SYDVKM. V lost 6 bases to trimming and J lost 7 bases; unmatched junction nucleotides: 11. The CDR3 totals 16 residues. CDR3 residues: CASSSGRALVNGELFF. Here the CDR3 DNA reads TGTGCCAGCAGCAGCGGGAGGGCCTTGGTAAACGGGGAGCTGTTTTTT.

In its sample, this clonotype was seen a few times. The chain has TRBV7-6 and TRBJ2-7; TRBD1 agrees at 8 bases. The CDR3 length is 16 residues. Germline lookup yields CDR1 SGHVS and CDR2 FNYEAQ. Germline trimming cut 1 base from V and 0 bases from J; bases unmatched to any gene: 5. This CDR3 is CASSLERTGTSYEQYF. CDR3 DNA sequence: TGTGCCAGCAGCTTAGAGCGGACAGGGACCTCCTACGAGCAGTACTTC.